These 24 T cell receptor beta chains share one sample of origin, sequenced in a study of beta chain features in type 1 diabetes. No cognate antigen is known for these TCRs. General study findings and limits: Moderate yet significant TCRB CDR3 shortening was seen in Type 1 diabetes patients in all four CD4+ subsets.

The isolated RNA, all of it, was reverse transcribed, so expressed TCRB transcripts were what got sequenced. TCRdb's table, derived via immunoSEQ multiplex PCR, lists solely in-frame clones and lacks some. The sample records 500,000 to 800,000 clones, over 10% being singletons. The sample was naive CD4+ T cells from blood. Receptors originate from a man aged 30-40 years with type 1 diabetes.

In its sample, this clone was seen a few times. The chain recombines TRBV9 with TRBJ1-5, with D possibly being TRBD1 (5 bases). Germline V gene sequence: CDR1 SGDLS, CDR2 YYNGEE. Trimming shortened V by 3 bases and J by 3 bases, and 10 bases separated the two germline ends. This CDR3 has 14 amino acids. The CDR3 coding sequence is TGTGCCAGCAGCGGCAGGGACGTCAATCAGCCCCAGCATTTT. Protein: CASSGRDVNQPQHF.

There are a few counts of this clone. The rearrangement uses TRBV28 and TRBJ2-7; D is unresolved. The CDR3 runs 12 residues. Germline assignment: CDR1 MDHEN and CDR2 SYDVKM. V was shortened by 3 bases and J by 7 bases, with 10 bases between the two germline ends. The CDR3, as DNA: TGTGCCAGCAGTTTTGGGCTTCGGGAGCAGTACTTC. Its protein product is CASSFGLREQYF.

The chain carries TRBV30 and TRBJ1-2, with D unclear. Germline-derived CDR1 and CDR2 are GTSNPN and SVGIG (reference sequence). This CDR3 has 13 amino acids. V was trimmed by 2 bases and J by 3 bases, leaving 10 bases between them. The CDR3 coding sequence is TGTGCCTGGAGTCACGACGCTGACTATGGCTACACCTTC. Its translation: CAWSHDADYGYTF.

This chain uses TRBV10-3 with TRBJ1-2; 8 bases align to TRBD1. Germline CDR1 is ENHRY and CDR2 is SYGVKD. Germline trimming cut 2 bases from V and 5 bases from J; bases unmatched to any gene: 1. The CDR3 spans 13 residues. CDR3 in amino acids: CAISEGQGYGYTF. The CDR3 bases are TGTGCCATCAGTGAGGGACAGGGATATGGCTACACCTTC.

This clone was detected only a few times. The chain carries TRBV4-2 and TRBJ2-1; D gene unclear. This CDR3 comprises 17 residues. The germline V gene encodes CDR1 LGHNA and CDR2 YNFKEQ. V was clipped by 0 bases and J by 0 bases, with 12 bases between them. Here the CDR3 DNA reads TGTGCCAGCAGCCAAGATAAGTACAGAAACTCCTACAATGAGCAGTTCTTC. Protein: CASSQDKYRNSYNEQFF.

The chain couples TRBV2 to TRBJ1-5, with D perhaps TRBD1 (6 bases). V was pared by 4 bases and J by 7 bases, with 14 bases between. CDR3 length: 14 amino acids. CDR1 is SNHLY and CDR2 is FYNNEI in the germline V gene. The CDR3 spells CASSVGGSGQPQHF. The CDR3 DNA reads TGTGCCAGCAGTGTTGGGGGCTCGGGACAGCCCCAGCATTTT.

This clone has a handful of counts. The chain couples TRBV4-3 to TRBJ2-6; the match to TRBD1 covers 10 bases. J gave up 2 bases and V 2 bases, and 3 bases lay outside the gene matches. The CDR3 is 17 amino acids. Germline V CDR1 and CDR2: LGHNA, YSLEER. CDR3 DNA: TGCGCCAGCAGCCAACCTGGGACAGGGGCTGGGGCCAACGTCCTGACTTTC. Residues: CASSQPGTGAGANVLTF.

The chain employs TRBV9 and TRBJ1-6, with 9 bases lining up with TRBD1. The CDR3 is 12 residues long. CDR1 SGDLS and CDR2 YYNGEE come from the germline V gene. The junction had 6 bases not matched to a gene; V was cut back by 7 bases and J by 13 bases. The CDR3 DNA sequence: TGTGCCAGCGGGGGGACAGGGAGGCCCCTCCACTTT. Amino acid sequence: CASGGTGRPLHF.

This chain uses TRBV7-2 with TRBJ2-2, with D tentatively TRBD1 (7 bases). The V gene lost 1 base and the J gene lost 7 bases, with 16 bases spanning the gap. This CDR3 comprises 16 residues. Per the germline V gene, CDR1 is SGHTA and CDR2 is FQGNSA. The DNA of the CDR3 is TGTGCCAGCAGCTTAGGCTCACCAGGGGGAGGCGGGGAGCTGTTTTTT. Encoded protein: CASSLGSPGGGGELFF.

In this sample, this clone turned up a few times. The chain is built from TRBV25-1 and TRBJ1-3; D gene unclear. In germline, CDR1 is MGHDK, CDR2 SYGVNS. Trimming shortened V by 6 bases and J by 2 bases, and 5 bases separated the two germline ends. The CDR3 contains 12 residues. CDR3 amino acids: CASREAGNTIYF. The CDR3 coding sequence is TGTGCCAGCAGGGAAGCTGGAAACACCATATATTTT. The whole variable domain, filled in from reference TRBV25-1 and TRBJ1-3, reads EADIYQTPRYLVIGTGKKITLECSQTMGHDKMYWYQQDPGMELHLIHYSYGVNSTEKGDLSSESTVSRIRTEHFPLTLESARPSHTSQYLCASREAGNTIYFGEGSWLTVV.

The gene calls are TRBV18 and TRBJ2-7, with 7 bases matching TRBD1. There are 15 residues in the CDR3. Germline CDR1 is KGHSH and CDR2 is LQKENI. V gave up 2 bases and J gave up 2 bases; unmatched junction bases: 6. Here the CDR3 reads CASSPTPGQPYEQYF. The CDR3 DNA sequence: TGTGCCAGCTCACCAACTCCGGGACAGCCCTACGAGCAGTACTTC.

In its sample, this clone was seen a few times. The chain employs TRBV6-5 and TRBJ2-5; TRBD1 aligns across 10 bases. The V segment lost 4 bases and the J segment 2 bases; nucleotides outside the gene matches: 7. The germline CDR1 and CDR2 sequences are MNHEY and SVGAGI. The CDR3 length is 16 residues. The CDR3 sequence: CASSLWTGGVQETQYF. DNA for the CDR3: TGTGCCAGCAGTTTATGGACAGGGGGAGTTCAAGAGACCCAGTACTTC.

In its sample, this clone was seen a few times. Germline is not matched at one junction end, which may reflect a read error. CDR3 region: CAWKAGDEEQYF. The CDR3 nucleotides read TGTGCTTGGAAAGCAGGGGATGAGGAGCAGTACTTC. The V call is TRBV30, the J call TRBJ2-7, with D possibly matching TRBD1 (6 bases). The V gene's germline CDR1 is GTSNPN and CDR2 SVGIG (reference sequence). The CDR3 contains 12 residues.

The chain employs TRBV2 and TRBJ1-5; unclear D gene. The germline V gene has CDR1 SNHLY and CDR2 FYNNEI. Trimming left V 9 bases short and J 2 bases short, with 11 bases between. The CDR3 is made up of 13 amino acids. The CDR3 coding sequence is TGTGCCAGTTCCCCGAGGGGCAATCAGCCCCAGCATTTT. Translation gives CASSPRGNQPQHF.

Points on this clone: Other DNA sequences of this sample code for an identical CDR3. The V call is TRBV2, the J call TRBJ2-3; D unresolved. CDR1 and CDR2 from the germline V gene are SNHLY and FYNNEI. V was pared by 3 bases and J by 0 bases, with 4 bases between. The CDR3 covers 13 residues. Here the CDR3 DNA reads TGTGCCAGCAGTGACACTAGCACAGATACGCAGTATTTT. It yields the protein CASSDTSTDTQYF. Full variable domain (rest looked up from reference TRBV2 and TRBJ2-3): EPEVTQTPSHQVTQMGQEVILRCVPISNHLYFYWYRQILGQKVEFLVSFYNNEISEKSEIFDDQFSVERPDGSNFTLKIRSTKLEDSAMYFCASSDTSTDTQYFGPGTRLTVL.

The J gene is TRBJ1-3, the V gene TRBV9; D ambiguous. Germline assignment: CDR1 SGDLS and CDR2 YYNGEE. The V gene lost 0 bases and the J gene lost 4 bases, with 11 bases spanning the gap. This CDR3 contains 15 residues. CDR3 nucleotides: TGTGCCAGCAGCGTAGACCCCGTCTCGGGAAACACCATATATTTT. Protein sequence: CASSVDPVSGNTIYF.

The gene calls are TRBV7-9 and TRBJ2-3, with unresolved D. With 1 base removed from V and 1 base from J, the gap between germline ends came to 9 bases. The CDR3 sequence is 15 residues long. The germline gives CDR1 SEHNR, CDR2 FQNEAQ (reference sequence). CDR3 DNA sequence: TGTGCCAGCAGCTTAGATCCCAGACGCACAGATACGCAGTATTTT. Its translation is CASSLDPRRTDTQYF.

In this sample, this clone turned up a few times. This sequence joins TRBV5-4 and TRBJ2-1; 12 nucleotides align to TRBD1. The CDR3 has 15 residues. J lost 5 bases, V lost 4 bases, and 4 bases had no gene match. Germline loops: CDR1 SGHNT, CDR2 YYREEE (reference sequence). The CDR3 sequence is CASSTGQGANNEQFF. The CDR3 coding sequence is TGTGCCAGCAGCACGGGACAGGGGGCAAACAATGAGCAGTTCTTC.

This clone was counted between two and nine times. The chain links TRBV5-1 to TRBJ1-1, with D unresolved. The ends were cut back, 4 bases at V and 5 bases at J, with 12 bases in the middle. Germline CDR1 and CDR2: SGHRS and YFSETQ. This CDR3 contains 13 residues. The CDR3 spells CASSRDFSTEAFF. CDR3 sequence (DNA): TGCGCCAGCAGCCGGGATTTCTCAACTGAAGCTTTCTTT. Supplemented by reference TRBV5-1 and TRBJ1-1, the full variable domain reads KAGVTQTPRYLIKTRGQQVTLSCSPISGHRSVSWYQQTPGQGLQFLFEYFSETQRNKGNFPGRFSGRQFSNSRSEMNVSTLELGDSALYLCASSRDFSTEAFFGQGTRLTVV.

The chain combines TRBV13 with TRBJ2-5; a weak D match, TRBD1 (6 bases). Germline values: CDR1 PRHDT, CDR2 FYEKMQ (reference sequence). The CDR3 consists of 13 residues. The V and J ends lost 7 bases and 0 bases respectively, with 9 bases between them. The CDR3 region has the DNA TGTGCCAGCACGAGACAGGACCAAGAGACCCAGTACTTC. Translated: CASTRQDQETQYF.

This chain's CDR3 is CASTHIGTDMTSGGRMAYEQYF. The CDR3 DNA reads TGTGCCTCCACGCATATAGGAACAGACATGACTAGCGGGGGGCGGATGGCCTACGAGCAGTACTTC. This chain uses TRBV30 with TRBJ2-7; 13 bases match TRBD2. The CDR3 runs to 22 residues. Germline lookup yields CDR1 GTSNPN and CDR2 SVGIG (reference sequence). The V segment lost 7 bases and the J segment 2 bases; nucleotides outside the gene matches: 29.

The chain links TRBV5-4 to TRBJ2-4; D is perhaps TRBD1 (5 bases). Germline-derived CDR1 and CDR2 are SGHNT and YYREEE (reference sequence). There are 13 residues in the CDR3. Trimming shortened V by 3 bases and J by 1 base, and 5 bases separated the two germline ends. The CDR3 DNA sequence: TGTGCCAGCAGCTGGGGCGCCAAAAACATTCAGTACTTC. It is translated as CASSWGAKNIQYF.

V gene TRBV7-9 combines with J gene TRBJ1-6; 7 bases match TRBD1. The V gene end was trimmed by 5 bases and the J gene end by 6 bases; junction bases not matched to a gene: 7. Per the germline V gene, CDR1 is SEHNR and CDR2 is FQNEAQ (reference sequence). This CDR3 is built from 15 residues. The CDR3 sequence: CASSGQDSGNSPLHF. CDR3 sequence (DNA): TGTGCCAGCAGCGGACAGGATTCCGGTAATTCACCCCTCCACTTT.

Here the CDR3 DNA reads TGTGCCAGCAGCGTAGGAACAGCTACAGGGCAAGAGACCCAGTACTTC. Translating gives CASSVGTATGQETQYF. The chain carries TRBV9 and TRBJ2-5; tentatively, D is TRBD1 (6 bases). The CDR3 consists of 16 residues. The V end lost 0 bases, the J end lost 2 bases, and 14 bases lay between the germline ends. From germline, CDR1 is SGDLS and CDR2 YYNGEE.